These 13 T cell receptor beta chains were all obtained from the same sample, sequenced in a study of blood T cells in healthy people across ages. A second PCR of about 6 to 11 cycles used a sample-barcoded 5' primer and a J-beta primer mix. Each CDR3 protein gets one entry after TCRdb re-called the 5' RACE reads with MiXCR. The repertoire holds 1,500,000 or so distinct CDR3 sequences, with approximately 39% as singletons. Sample: blood. These receptors were obtained from a woman younger than 35 in good health.

Comment on this clonotype: A much bigger clone sits one base away, suggesting this may be a read error. V is TRBV9 and J is TRBJ2-3; D uncertain. This CDR3 contains 16 residues. Germline V gives CDR1 SGDLS, CDR2 YYNGEE. CDR3 in amino acids: CASGVLDMPSTDTQYF. The CDR3 DNA sequence: TGTGCCAGCGGCGTCCTCGACATGCCTAGCACAGATACGCAGTATTTT.

On this clonotype: Germline is not matched at one junction end, which may reflect a read error. The J gene is TRBJ1-2, the V gene TRBV10-3; 7 bases align to TRBD1. The germline CDR1 and CDR2 sequences are ENHRY and SYGVKD. This CDR3 contains 12 residues. The CDR3 DNA sequence: TGTACCATCAGTGGGGACAGCTATGGCTACACCTTC. This codes for CTISGDSYGYTF.

This clonotype occurred a few times. The chain carries TRBV12-3 or TRBV12-4 and TRBJ1-2; D gene uncertain. CDR3 length: 12 residues. Trimming shortened V by 8 bases and J by 1 base, and 8 bases separated the two germline ends. CDR3 in amino acids: CASGRNNYGYTF. The CDR3 bases are TGTGCCAGCGGACGGAATAACTATGGCTACACCTTC.

This clonotype was picked up a small number of times. The genes are TRBV12-3 or TRBV12-4 and TRBJ2-3, with 7 positions matching TRBD1. This CDR3 has 15 amino acids. V was clipped by 6 bases and J by 0 bases; unmatched bases: 6. The CDR3 coding sequence is TGTGCCAGCAGCAGGACAGGAGACAGCACAGATACGCAGTATTTT. It specifies CASSRTGDSTDTQYF.

There are a few counts of this clonotype. The V and J genes are TRBV12-3 or TRBV12-4 and TRBJ1-5; 11 bases agree with TRBD1. The CDR3 has 14 amino acids. Unmatched junction bases numbered 3, after V lost 8 bases and J lost 3 bases. This CDR3 reads CASGQGADNQPQHF. CDR3 DNA: TGTGCCAGCGGACAGGGGGCCGACAATCAGCCCCAGCATTTT.

The chain links TRBV6-5 to TRBJ2-6; D not certain. The CDR3 runs 15 residues. Germline lookup yields CDR1 MNHEY and CDR2 SVGAGI. Trimming removed 2 bases from V and 1 base from J, with 6 bases in between. The CDR3 sequence: CASSYPHSGANVLTF. In DNA form, the CDR3 reads TGTGCCAGCAGTTACCCGCATTCTGGGGCCAACGTCCTGACTTTC.

The chain combines TRBV20-1 with TRBJ2-3; perhaps TRBD2 as D (6 bases). V lost 0 bases to trimming and J lost 5 bases, with 21 bases between them. The CDR3 is 17 amino acids. In germline, CDR1 is DFQATT, CDR2 SNEGSKA (reference sequence). The CDR3 bases are TGCAGTGCTAGAGAGCCCACGGGACGAGCGGGCGGAGATACGCAGTATTTT. Protein sequence: CSAREPTGRAGGDTQYF.

The V and J genes are TRBV12-3 or TRBV12-4 and TRBJ2-7; D is uncertain. V was pared by 6 bases and J by 2 bases, with 20 bases between. CDR3 length: 16 amino acids. The CDR3 sequence is CASSPSFGQSAYEQYF. The CDR3 bases are TGTGCCAGCAGCCCGTCATTCGGGCAGAGTGCCTACGAGCAGTACTTC.

V and J are TRBV7-8 and TRBJ2-5; 7 nucleotides align to TRBD2. The germline V gene has CDR1 SGHVS and CDR2 FQNEAQ. V lost 5 bases and J lost 11; bases outside the gene matches: 20. This CDR3 spans 16 amino acids. CDR3 protein: CASSPRSGAIRGEQYF. CDR3 DNA: TGTGCCAGCAGCCCCCGGAGCGGGGCCATTCGGGGTGAGCAGTACTTC. The whole variable domain, remainder taken from reference TRBV7-8 and TRBJ2-5, is GAGVSQSPRYKVAKRGQDVALRCDPISGHVSLFWYQQALGQGPEFLTYFQNEAQLDKSGLPSDRFFAERPEGSVSTLKIQRTQQEDSAVYLCASSPRSGAIRGEQYFGPGTRLLVL.

This clonotype was seen only a few times. The chain uses TRBV4-2 and TRBJ2-3, with 7 bases lining up with TRBD2. Germline CDR1 is LGHNA and CDR2 is YNFKEQ. The trim removed 4 bases at V and 0 bases at J, leaving 10 bases unmatched. There are 17 residues in the CDR3. This chain's CDR3 is CASSPLGGGLSTDTQYF. The CDR3 coding sequence is TGTGCCAGCAGCCCCTTGGGGGGAGGGCTTAGCACAGATACGCAGTATTTT.

The gene calls are TRBV5-5 and TRBJ1-5, with TRBD1 matching 9 bases. Germline CDR1 SGHKS, CDR2 YYEKEE (reference sequence). The CDR3 totals 17 residues. The J segment lost 3 bases and the V segment lost 0 bases, leaving 7 bases of the junction unmatched. The CDR3 DNA reads TGTGCCAGCAGCTTGGTCCCGACAGGGGGGAACAATCAGCCCCAGCATTTT. It is translated as CASSLVPTGGNNQPQHF.

The chain combines TRBV13 with TRBJ1-6; no reliable D call. CDR3 length: 16 residues. Trimming cost V 4 bases and J 6 bases, with 16 bases left between them. Germline V lookup: CDR1 PRHDT, CDR2 FYEKMQ (reference sequence). The chain's CDR3 is CASSSMRNYPNSPLHF. CDR3 nucleotide sequence: TGTGCCAGCAGCTCAATGCGCAATTATCCTAATTCACCCCTCCACTTT. Full variable domain (remainder filled in from reference TRBV13 and TRBJ1-6): AAGVIQSPRHLIKEKRETATLKCYPIPRHDTVYWYQQGPGQDPQFLISFYEKMQSDKGSIPDRFSAQQFSDYHSELNMSSLELGDSALYFCASSSMRNYPNSPLHFGNGTRLTVT.

This clonotype has just a few counts. CDR3 residues: CASSPRDRDGTDTQYF. DNA for the CDR3: TGTGCCAGCAGTCCGCGGGACAGGGATGGCACAGATACGCAGTATTTT. The rearrangement links TRBV28 to TRBJ2-3, with TRBD1 matching over 9 bases. The germline V gene has CDR1 MDHEN and CDR2 SYDVKM. With 5 bases clipped from V and 1 base from J, the junction kept 7 bases outside the gene matches. The CDR3 totals 16 residues.